Below are 21 T cell receptor beta chains sequenced from a single sample in a study of human T cells and chemical hapten exposure (dated by TCRdb to the early 2020s). Libraries were built with RACE. The sequencing machine was a NextSeq 500. The raw public data were reprocessed by TCRdb itself: fastp quality trimming at Q25, MiXCR clonotype calling, in-frame beta chains only. Merged by CDR3 protein, the rows form single entries marked with the most common genes and DNA. In all, the sample holds about 40,000 distinct CDR3 sequences, and roughly a tenth of those were seen once. Approximately 6.3% of the sample comes from the top ten. The time point tag for this specimen amounts to: pre-sensitization, week 0. What this sample's treatment or condition label stands for: therapeutic diphenylcyclopropenone sensitization with weekly scalp DPC. The sequencing used whole blood, collected in connection with sensitization to the hapten diphenylcyclopropenone (DPC). Source of these receptors: a man aged 25-45 years with alopecia areata. Some clones in this sample may be carry-over from other donors' samples.

This clonotype was counted a few times. This chain connects TRBV7-2 to TRBJ2-6; D not resolved. Germline-derived CDR1 and CDR2 are SGHTA and FQGNSA. The CDR3 has 15 residues. Deletions cut 3 bases from V and 0 bases from J, with 6 bases between. In DNA form, the CDR3 reads TGTGCCAGCAGCTTCGGATTCTCTGGGGCCAACGTCCTGACTTTC. Its translation is CASSFGFSGANVLTF.

This clonotype was counted many times. The rearrangement joins TRBV11-2 to TRBJ1-2; 7 nucleotides match TRBD1. Unmatched junction bases numbered 2, after V lost 5 bases and J lost 2 bases. Germline loops: CDR1 SGHAT, CDR2 FQNNGV. The CDR3 totals 13 residues. The CDR3 nucleotides are TGTGCCAGCAGCCCGACAGGGAACTATGGCTACACCTTC. Translating it yields CASSPTGNYGYTF.

CDR3 sequence reads: CASSLAGSNEQFF. The DNA of the CDR3 is TGTGCCAGCAGCTTAGCGGGAAGCAATGAGCAGTTCTTC. The chain joins TRBV7-9 to TRBJ2-1, with D unresolved. Deletions cut 0 bases from V and 6 bases from J, with 6 bases between. This CDR3 is built from 13 residues. Germline V gene lookup returns CDR1 SEHNR and CDR2 FQNEAQ (reference sequence).

This clonotype occurred many times. DNA of the CDR3: TGTGCCAGCAGCTTAAAGTCCTCCCAGACTCGGCAGTACTTC. Its protein is CASSLKSSQTRQYF. The chain carries TRBV7-6 and TRBJ2-7; no clear D. Between the trimmed V and J ends, which lost 2 bases and 9 bases, there was a span of 17 bases. Germline-derived CDR1 and CDR2 are SGHVS and FNYEAQ. The CDR3 totals 14 residues.

This clonotype appeared a few times. The rearrangement joins TRBV14 to TRBJ2-1, with 10 bases identical to TRBD2. V trimming: 1 base; J trimming: 7 bases; junction bases outside the gene matches: 7. The CDR3 is made up of 16 amino acids. Germline V gene data show CDR1 as SGHDN and CDR2 as FVKESK. The DNA of the CDR3 is TGTGCCAGCAGCCAAGTACTGCTAGCGGGAGTTAATGAGCAGTTCTTC. Translation gives CASSQVLLAGVNEQFF. Based on the CDR3 plus reference TRBV14 and TRBJ2-1, the full variable domain is EAGVTQFPSHSVIEKGQTVTLRCDPISGHDNLYWYRRVMGKEIKFLLHFVKESKQDESGMPNNRFLAERTGGTYSTLKVQPAELEDSGVYFCASSQVLLAGVNEQFFGPGTRLTVL.

This clonotype was detected a few times. The chain has TRBV12-3 or TRBV12-4 and TRBJ2-4; a possible D gene is TRBD2 (5 bases). The CDR3 runs to 15 residues. The germline V and J ends were trimmed by 3 bases and 0 bases, with 9 bases remaining between them. CDR3 region: CASSLRGLAKNIQYF. In DNA form, the CDR3 reads TGTGCCAGCAGTTTGCGCGGACTAGCCAAAAACATTCAGTACTTC.

CDR3 nucleotides: TGTGCCAGCAGTTCAGGGCCTTACTACGAGCAGTACGTC. Its protein product is CASSSGPYYEQYV. The V and J genes are TRBV6-2 or TRBV6-3 and TRBJ2-7; D is perhaps TRBD1 (5 bases). The CDR3 loop spans 13 amino acids. Germline CDR1 reads MNHEY; CDR2 reads SVGEGT. The V and J ends lost 4 bases and 3 bases respectively, with 10 bases between them.

This clonotype was detected a few times. The chain employs TRBV5-1 and TRBJ1-6; D perhaps matches TRBD1 (5 bases). The V gene lost 5 bases and the J gene lost 11 bases, with 26 bases spanning the gap. The germline gives CDR1 SGHRS, CDR2 YFSETQ. This CDR3 contains 17 residues. The DNA of the CDR3 is TGCGCCAGCAGTTATATCGGGGGAACACGTTCTGGGGCACCCCTCCACTTT. This codes for CASSYIGGTRSGAPLHF.

This clonotype was seen at least ten times. CDR3 nucleotide sequence: TGTGCCAGCAGCCCTCTGAAGAGCGGGAGGACGGAAAAACAAGAGACCCAGTACTTC. This gives the protein CASSPLKSGRTEKQETQYF. V gene TRBV7-9 combines with J gene TRBJ2-5; TRBD2 matches at 9 bases. Germline loops: CDR1 SEHNR, CDR2 FQNEAQ (reference sequence). The CDR3 consists of 19 residues. Trimming at V came to 5 bases and at J to 2 bases, leaving 18 bases not matched to a gene.

This clonotype was recorded at least ten times. The chain carries TRBV2 and TRBJ1-5; 8 bases are shared with TRBD1. The length of the CDR3 is 13 residues. Looked up from germline, CDR1 is SNHLY and CDR2 is FYNNEI. J lost 6 bases, V lost 6 bases, and 4 bases had no gene match. The CDR3 reads CASRIQGVQPQHF. In DNA, the CDR3 is TGTGCCAGCAGAATACAGGGGGTTCAGCCCCAGCATTTT.

This clonotype was counted many times. V gene TRBV6-4 combines with J gene TRBJ2-7; 7 bases match TRBD1. The CDR3 is 13 residues long. With 9 bases clipped from V and 2 bases from J, the junction kept 7 bases outside the gene matches. The V gene's germline CDR1 is MRHNA and CDR2 SNTAGT. CDR3 loop: CARYRDSTYEQYF. Written as DNA, the CDR3 is TGTGCCAGATACCGGGACAGCACCTACGAGCAGTACTTC.

The chain links TRBV10-3 to TRBJ2-1, with D uncertain. V gave up 3 bases and J gave up 10 bases, with 7 bases separating them. Germline V lookup: CDR1 ENHRY, CDR2 SYGVKD. The CDR3 is made up of 11 amino acids. The CDR3 spells CAISELREQFF. The CDR3 nucleotides are TGTGCCATCAGTGAATTGCGAGAGCAGTTCTTC.

J is TRBJ1-6 and V is TRBV20-1; D is uncertain. V lost 1 base to trimming and J lost 0 bases, with 19 bases between them. In germline, CDR1 is DFQATT, CDR2 SNEGSKA (reference sequence). CDR3 length equals 19 residues. This CDR3 reads CSARAEPPGTRSYNSPLHF. CDR3 nucleotide sequence: TGCAGTGCTAGAGCAGAACCCCCGGGAACGCGCTCCTATAATTCACCCCTCCACTTT.

Many counts were recorded for this clonotype. The V and J genes are TRBV27 and TRBJ2-5; the match to TRBD2 covers 9 bases. V lost 7 bases to trimming and J lost 5 bases; unmatched junction nucleotides: 5. CDR1 MNHEY and CDR2 SMNVEV come from the germline V gene (reference sequence). The CDR3 runs 13 residues. The CDR3 here is CASKGLARETQYF. The CDR3 nucleotides are TGTGCCAGCAAGGGACTAGCCCGCGAGACCCAGTACTTC.

This clonotype has ten or more counts. The chain is built from TRBV5-5 and TRBJ2-7; possibly TRBD1 for D (6 bases). The CDR3 has 17 amino acids. Trimming cost V 1 base and J 7 bases, with 24 bases left between them. In germline, CDR1 is SGHKS, CDR2 YYEKEE (reference sequence). CDR3 sequence (DNA): TGTGCCAGCAGCTTGCGTCACAGAGCAACGTCAAGGGGGGAGCAGTACGTC. This translates into CASSLRHRATSRGEQYV.

This clonotype appeared many times. The genes are TRBV18 and TRBJ1-5; tentative D call: TRBD1 (5 bases). The CDR3 spans 15 residues. CDR1 is KGHSH and CDR2 is LQKENI in the germline V gene. The V end lost 2 bases, the J end lost 0 bases, and 8 bases lay between the germline ends. The CDR3 sequence: CASSPDSYSNQPQHF. CDR3 nucleotide sequence: TGTGCCAGCTCACCAGACAGCTATAGCAATCAGCCCCAGCATTTT.

This clonotype was seen only a few times. The rearrangement links TRBV19 to TRBJ2-5; 9 nucleotides agree with TRBD1. There are 14 residues in the CDR3. Losses at the gene ends were 5 bases for V and 4 bases for J; bases not matched to a gene: 5. Germline V gene data show CDR1 as LNHDA and CDR2 as SQIVND (reference sequence). CDR3 sequence (DNA): TGTGCCAGTAGTCCGGGACAGGGCGGAGAGACCCAGTACTTC. Translating it yields CASSPGQGGETQYF.

This clonotype showed up many times. This rearrangement joins TRBV19 to TRBJ1-5; TRBD1 agrees at 12 bases. Germline lookup yields CDR1 LNHDA and CDR2 SQIVND (reference sequence). This CDR3 spans 15 amino acids. After removal of 5 bases from V and 7 bases from J, the junction contained 6 bases not matched to a gene. CDR3 residues: CASSARDRGLQPQHF. As DNA, the CDR3 is TGTGCCAGTAGTGCCCGGGACAGGGGGCTCCAGCCCCAGCATTTT.

This clonotype was picked up many times. The V gene is TRBV24-1, the J gene TRBJ2-2, with D hard to call. The CDR3 runs 16 residues. Germline V gene sequence: CDR1 KGHDR, CDR2 SFDVKD. V lost 2 bases and J 7 bases, leaving 16 bases between the germline ends. This CDR3 is CATSDSAVGLRGELFF. CDR3 DNA sequence: TGTGCCACCAGTGATTCGGCTGTGGGTCTTCGCGGGGAGCTGTTTTTT.

There are a few counts of this clonotype. The CDR3 nucleotides read TGTGCCAGCAGCCAAGAACCCCGGGAGCTGTTTTTT. This codes for CASSQEPRELFF. The chain is built from TRBV3-1 and TRBJ2-2; D gene ambiguous. Trimming left V 0 bases short and J 9 bases short, with 5 bases between. The CDR3 has 12 amino acids. Germline CDR1 reads LGHDT; CDR2 reads YNNKEL (reference sequence).

There are many counts of this clonotype. V usage is TRBV24-1 and J usage is TRBJ2-1; 12 bases map to TRBD2. Germline V CDR1 and CDR2: KGHDR, SFDVKD. The CDR3 is 19 residues long. Germline trimming cut 3 bases from V and 0 bases from J; bases unmatched to any gene: 8. CDR3 nucleotide sequence: TGTGCCACCAGTGATAGGACTAGCGGGAACCCCTACTCCTACAATGAGCAGTTCTTC. This translates into CATSDRTSGNPYSYNEQFF.